This T cell receptor beta chain was recovered during a study of blood T cell repertoires in COVID-19. Study as a whole: Donors in the United States, Italy and Spain gave samples during acute or convalescent COVID-19. T cells, B-cell-depleted T cells, or PBMCs provided the cDNA or gDNA that served as material.

This clone was detected once. Original methodology: Nucleated cell counts were estimated from reference gene primer amplification. Sequenced by immunoSEQ multiplex PCR; TCRdb stores in-frame clones only, minus some. D and trimming were read from the DNA, whereas the V and J calls and clone size are those reported in that table. Of about 150,000 clones detected, more than 80% appear once; the ten largest clones hold roughly 2%. Trimming shortened V by 0 bases and J by 0 bases, and 11 bases separated the two germline ends. The CDR3 runs to 16 residues. CDR1 SGHNT and CDR2 YENEEA come from the germline V gene.

Sample: peripheral blood. This receptor was taken from an older man with acute or convalescent COVID-19. This rearrangement joins TRBV11-3 to TRBJ1-2; D is ambiguous. The CDR3: CASSLDSQEANYGYTF. DNA for the CDR3: TGTGCCAGCAGCTTAGATAGTCAGGAAGCTAACTATGGCTACACCTTC. The complete variable domain, with remaining parts taken from reference TRBV11-3 and TRBJ1-2, reads EAGVVQSPRYKIIEKKQPVAFWCNPISGHNTLYWYLQNLGQGPELLIRYENEEAVDDSQLPKDRFSAERLKGVDSTLKIQPAELGDSAVYLCASSLDSQEANYGYTFGSGTRLTVV.